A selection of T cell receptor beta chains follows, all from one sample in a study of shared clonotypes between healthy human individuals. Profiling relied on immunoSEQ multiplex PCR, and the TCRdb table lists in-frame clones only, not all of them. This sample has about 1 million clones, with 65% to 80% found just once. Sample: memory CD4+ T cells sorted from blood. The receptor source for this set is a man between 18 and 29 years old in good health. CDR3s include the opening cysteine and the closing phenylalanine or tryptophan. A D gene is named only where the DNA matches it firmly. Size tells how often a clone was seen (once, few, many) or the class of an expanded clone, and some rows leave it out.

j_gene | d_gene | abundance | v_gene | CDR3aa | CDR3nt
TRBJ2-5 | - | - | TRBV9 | CASSVGTAQETQYF | TGTGCCAGCAGCGTGGGAACGGCGCAAGAGACCCAGTACTTC
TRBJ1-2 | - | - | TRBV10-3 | CAISEQVRGYTF | TGTGCCATCAGTGAACAGGTTCGTGGCTACACCTTC
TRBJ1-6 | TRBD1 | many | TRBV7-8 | CASSLGNFGDRSPLHF | TGTGCCAGCAGCTTAGGTAACTTCGGGGACAGATCACCCCTCCACTTT
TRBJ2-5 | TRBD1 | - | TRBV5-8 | CASSFTRGPAQYF | TGTGCCAGCAGCTTTACGAGGGGGCCGGCCCAGTACTTC
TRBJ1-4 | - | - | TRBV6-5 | CASSYSGAGAEKLFF | TGTGCCAGCAGTTACTCCGGGGCAGGGGCCGAAAAACTGTTTTTT
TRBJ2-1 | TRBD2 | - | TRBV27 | CASRGSGVPNEQFF | TGTGCCAGCAGGGGGAGCGGGGTGCCCAATGAGCAGTTCTTC
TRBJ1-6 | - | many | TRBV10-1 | CASSESLNSPLHF | TGCGCCAGCAGTGAGTCCCTGAATTCACCCCTCCACTTT
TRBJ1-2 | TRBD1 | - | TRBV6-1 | CASSIRQGDGYTF | TGTGCCAGCAGTATAAGACAGGGAGACGGCTACACCTTC
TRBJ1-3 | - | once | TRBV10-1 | CASSDGPRSYF | TGCGCCAGCAGTGACGGTCCACGGTCGTATTTT
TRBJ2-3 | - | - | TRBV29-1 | CSFWTGGTSGVTDTQYF | TGCAGCTTCTGGACAGGGGGGACTAGCGGAGTCACAGATACGCAGTATTTT
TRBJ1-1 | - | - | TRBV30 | CAWTMSNTEAFF | TGTGCCTGGACCATGTCGAACACTGAAGCTTTCTTT
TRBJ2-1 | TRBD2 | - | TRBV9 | CASSRKREVFNEQFF | TGTGCCAGCAGCAGAAAGCGGGAGGTTTTCAATGAGCAGTTCTTC
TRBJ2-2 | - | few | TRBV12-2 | CASRSGRGNTGELFF | TGTGCAAGTCGCTCTGGTCGGGGTAACACCGGGGAGCTGTTTTTT
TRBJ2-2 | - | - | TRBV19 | CASSNPNTGELFF | TGTGCCAGTAGTAACCCGAACACCGGGGAGCTGTTTTTT
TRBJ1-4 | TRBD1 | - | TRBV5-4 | CASSKGTGNEKLFF | TGTGCCAGCAGCAAAGGGACAGGGAACGAAAAACTGTTTTTT
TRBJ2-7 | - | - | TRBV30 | CAWIPKGAESYEQYF | TGTGCCTGGATACCGAAGGGAGCGGAGAGCTACGAGCAGTACTTC
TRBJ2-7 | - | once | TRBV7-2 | CASSRGVGEQYF | TGTGCCAGCAGCCGGGGAGTGGGCGAGCAGTACTTC
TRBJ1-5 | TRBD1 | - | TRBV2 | CASSAGQGSNQPQHF | TGTGCCAGCAGTGCGGGACAGGGAAGCAATCAGCCCCAGCATTTT
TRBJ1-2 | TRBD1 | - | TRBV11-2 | CASSFRGPVDGYTF | TGTGCCAGCAGCTTCAGGGGGCCCGTGGATGGCTACACCTTC
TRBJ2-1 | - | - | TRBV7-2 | CASSLNGGMNYNEQFF | TGTGCCAGCAGCTTAAACGGCGGGATGAACTACAATGAGCAGTTCTTC
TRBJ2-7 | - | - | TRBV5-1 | CASSRREKRISEQYF | TGCGCCAGCAGCCGGAGGGAGAAAAGGATATCCGAGCAGTACTTC
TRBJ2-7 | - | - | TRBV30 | CACSQGVEEQYF | TGTGCCTGCTCCCAAGGTGTCGAGGAGCAGTACTTC
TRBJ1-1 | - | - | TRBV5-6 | CASSFAGNTEAFF | TGTGCCAGCAGCTTCGCTGGGAACACTGAAGCTTTCTTT
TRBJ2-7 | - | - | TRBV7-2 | CASSLFSREQYF | TGTGCCAGCAGCTTATTTTCCCGCGAGCAGTACTTC
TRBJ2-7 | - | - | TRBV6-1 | CASLKDMASYEQYF | TGTGCCAGCCTTAAGGATATGGCGTCCTACGAGCAGTACTTC
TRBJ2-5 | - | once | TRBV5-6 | CASSLASGHMETQYF | TGTGCCAGCAGCTTGGCCTCGGGACATATGGAGACCCAGTACTTC